Shown below are 14 T cell receptor beta chains from a single sample sequenced in a study of liver allograft versus peripheral blood T cells. Study information: In transplanted livers, T cell receptor repertoires were compared with those found in the recipients' peripheral blood.

One entry per CDR3 protein, called by TCRdb with MiXCR from the reads. This sample carries about 6,600 distinct CDR3 sequences, 15% to 20% of them seen once, and the ten largest clones take roughly 2.9%. These receptor sequences come from a human patient who had a liver transplant. The graft donor may have given rise to some T cells.

By share, this clonotype ranks as medium-sized. The CDR3 is CASGGAGSTNEKLFF. The CDR3 DNA is TGTGCCAGCGGGGGGGCAGGCTCAACTAATGAAAAACTGTTTTTT. This rearrangement joins TRBV6-1 to TRBJ1-4; TRBD1 might be the D (6 bases). Germline V CDR1 and CDR2: MNHNS, SASEGT. V was shortened by 8 bases and J by 0 bases, with 13 bases between the two germline ends. This CDR3 comprises 15 residues.

Relative to its sample, this clonotype is medium-sized (0.01 to 0.1%). This rearrangement joins TRBV18 to TRBJ2-5, with 9 bases that match TRBD2. Germline CDR1 KGHSH, CDR2 LQKENI. The CDR3 has 17 amino acids. Losses at the gene ends were 2 bases for V and 2 bases for J; bases not matched to a gene: 9. CDR3 sequence (DNA): TGTGCCAGCTCACCAATTCTCGAGCGGGAGGTTCAAGAGACCCAGTACTTC. Translation gives CASSPILEREVQETQYF.

This clonotype rates as medium-sized. V gene TRBV6-5 combines with J gene TRBJ1-5; D is unresolved. The CDR3 covers 15 residues. Trimming stripped 6 bases from V and 0 bases from J, with 12 bases between. The germline CDR1 and CDR2 sequences are MNHEY and SVGAGI. The CDR3, as DNA: TGTGCCAGCAGGGAAGGACTTTTTAGCAATCAGCCCCAGCATTTT. Its translation: CASREGLFSNQPQHF.

As regards this clonotype: It is likely a read error: a sequence one base away is far more abundant. The chain has TRBV6-5 and TRBJ2-1, with TRBD1 identical over 12 bases. There are 15 residues in the CDR3. Germline lookup yields CDR1 MNHEY and CDR2 SVGAGI. CDR3 in DNA: TGTGCCAACAGTTTGGGACAGGGGGCGCAGAATGAGCAGTTCTTC. It translates to CANSLGQGAQNEQFF.

The table lists this clonotype with a few counts. This rearrangement joins TRBV6-1 to TRBJ1-2; D may be TRBD1 (6 bases). The CDR3 consists of 14 residues. The V and J ends lost 5 bases and 4 bases respectively, with 14 bases between them. Germline loops: CDR1 MNHNS, CDR2 SASEGT. The DNA for the CDR3 is TGTGCCAGCAGTTACGGGAGGGGGGCCTATGGCTACACCTTC. This translates into CASSYGRGAYGYTF.

This clonotype turned up a few times. The chain uses TRBV14 and TRBJ2-1; 8 bases are a match to TRBD1. CDR3 length equals 16 residues. The junction had 6 bases not matched to a gene; V was cut back by 0 bases and J by 5 bases. CDR1 is SGHDN, CDR2 FVKESK, per germline. This CDR3 is CASSQDTGQGHNEQFF. CDR3 nucleotide sequence: TGTGCCAGCAGCCAAGACACCGGACAGGGCCACAATGAGCAGTTCTTC.

The V gene is TRBV10-1, the J gene TRBJ1-4; no clear D gene. The V gene lost 4 bases and the J gene lost 0 bases, with 9 bases spanning the gap. In germline, CDR1 is WNHNN, CDR2 SYGVQD (reference sequence). The CDR3 is made up of 15 amino acids. CDR3 sequence: CASSGTESTNEKLFF. In DNA form, the CDR3 reads TGCGCCAGCAGTGGGACGGAATCAACTAATGAAAAACTGTTTTTT.

The chain links TRBV28 to TRBJ2-4; the D call may be TRBD1 or TRBD2 (6 bases each). The CDR3 is 17 amino acids. V was pared by 5 bases and J by 0 bases, with 17 bases between. CDR1 MDHEN and CDR2 SYDVKM come from the germline V gene. The CDR3 DNA reads TGTGCCAGCAGTCTAAGAACCGGGGGCCTAGCCAAAAACATTCAGTACTTC. Its protein is CASSLRTGGLAKNIQYF.

The chain employs TRBV20-1 and TRBJ2-7; weak D call: TRBD2 (5 bases). Germline CDR1 is DFQATT and CDR2 is SNEGSKA (reference sequence). CDR3 size: 13 residues. V was shortened by 2 bases and J by 5 bases, with 13 bases between the two germline ends. Here the CDR3 reads CSARRRLADEQYF. The CDR3 DNA reads as TGCAGTGCTAGAAGGAGGCTAGCCGACGAGCAGTACTTC.

The sample holds a few counts of this clonotype. The chain links TRBV30 to TRBJ2-7; 12 nucleotides align to TRBD2. From germline, CDR1 is GTSNPN and CDR2 SVGIG (reference sequence). The ends lost 8 bases at V and 2 bases at J; junction bases unmatched: 4. The CDR3 totals 13 residues. Here the CDR3 reads CAALAGGTYEQYF. The CDR3 DNA follows: TGTGCCGCCCTAGCGGGAGGGACCTACGAGCAGTACTTC.

This rearrangement joins TRBV9 to TRBJ2-7; D is possibly TRBD1 or TRBD2 (5 bases each). The V gene's germline CDR1 is SGDLS and CDR2 YYNGEE. Trimming took off 3 bases at V and 5 bases at J, with 15 bases between the two ends. CDR3 size: 14 residues. CDR3: CASSARPGADEQYF. CDR3 DNA sequence: TGTGCCAGCAGCGCCCGGCCCGGGGCTGACGAGCAGTACTTC.

This chain connects TRBV30 to TRBJ2-1; D unresolved. This CDR3 region has 14 residues. The V gene's germline CDR1 is GTSNPN and CDR2 SVGIG (reference sequence). Trimming pared 2 bases from V and 5 bases from J, leaving 13 bases between. The CDR3 DNA sequence: TGTGCCTGGAGTAAGGGCCCAAGGGACAATGAGCAGTTCTTC. This gives the protein CAWSKGPRDNEQFF. Supplemented by reference TRBV30 and TRBJ2-1, the full variable domain reads SQTIHQWPATLVQPVGSPLSLECTVEGTSNPNLYWYRQAAGRGLQLLFYSVGIGQISSEVPQNLSASRPQDRQFILSSKKLLLSDSGFYLCAWSKGPRDNEQFFGPGTRLTVL.

The V and J genes are TRBV11-2 and TRBJ1-1, with no clear D. Trimming removed 1 base from V and 4 bases from J, with 10 bases in between. This CDR3 has 14 amino acids. Germline V gene sequence: CDR1 SGHAT, CDR2 FQNNGV. CDR3 in DNA: TGTGCCAGCAGCTTAGCCAGGATCGGCACTGAAGCTTTCTTT. This codes for CASSLARIGTEAFF.

This clonotype has ten or more counts. Germline is not matched at one junction end, which may reflect a read error. This chain uses TRBV10-3 with TRBJ2-1; 7 nucleotides agree with TRBD2. The germline V gene encodes CDR1 ENHRY and CDR2 SYGVKD. The CDR3 length is 16 residues. The CDR3 nucleotides read TGTGTCATCAGTGAGCCCGACGGGGGAGGGAAAAAGGAGCAGTTCTTC. It codes for CVISEPDGGGKKEQFF.